These T cell receptor beta chains were read from a single sample in a study of cytomegalovirus exposure and HLA in healthy donors. Repertoires were generated with immunoSEQ multiplex PCR, while TCRdb's copy carries only in-frame clones and drops some. The data hold about 170,000 clones, with roughly 80% observed a single time. Material: PBMCs. The receptors originated from a male donor in good health and CMV-seronegative. The conserved cysteine and the conserved F or W are not part of the CDR3 here. The order of the fields is V gene, J gene, clone size, CDR3 protein. Clone size, where shown, is once, few, many, or a class for clones that have expanded.

V gene: TRBV25-1
J gene: TRBJ2-1
clone size: NA
CDR3 protein: ASSEYGGGGYNEQF

V gene: TRBV19
J gene: TRBJ1-2
clone size: few
CDR3 protein: ASSISVYGYT

V gene: TRBV5-6
J gene: TRBJ2-1
clone size: NA
CDR3 protein: ASSLATGDLSDNEQF

V gene: TRBV7-9
J gene: TRBJ2-2
clone size: few
CDR3 protein: ASSSQQGYTGELF

V gene: TRBV10-3
J gene: TRBJ2-1
clone size: NA
CDR3 protein: AISQGTVGKNEQF

V gene: TRBV4-3
J gene: TRBJ1-4
clone size: NA
CDR3 protein: ASSRILATNEKLF

V gene: TRBV4-2
J gene: TRBJ2-2
clone size: NA
CDR3 protein: ASSQDLLAGAANTGELF

V gene: TRBV6-5
J gene: TRBJ1-5
clone size: NA
CDR3 protein: ASSSTTGANQPQH

V gene: TRBV19
J gene: TRBJ2-5
clone size: NA
CDR3 protein: ASSPTSGVETQY

V gene: TRBV7-9
J gene: TRBJ1-1
clone size: once
CDR3 protein: ASSPGGGRDTEAF

V gene: TRBV5-6
J gene: TRBJ2-7
clone size: NA
CDR3 protein: ASSMTGREQY

V gene: TRBV19
J gene: TRBJ2-2
clone size: NA
CDR3 protein: ATTTTGDTGELF

V gene: TRBV5-1
J gene: TRBJ2-3
clone size: NA
CDR3 protein: ASSLRSTDRVTDTQY

V gene: TRBV19
J gene: TRBJ1-3
clone size: NA
CDR3 protein: ASTPPRSSGNTIY

V gene: TRBV6-5
J gene: TRBJ1-2
clone size: NA
CDR3 protein: ASRVQGANYDYT

V gene: TRBV4-3
J gene: TRBJ2-1
clone size: NA
CDR3 protein: ASSQDGTSGRNEQF

V gene: TRBV5-1
J gene: TRBJ2-7
clone size: NA
CDR3 protein: ASSLYRDPYEQY

V gene: TRBV5-3
J gene: TRBJ1-2
clone size: NA
CDR3 protein: ARSLWPSLSGGYT

V gene: TRBV4-3
J gene: TRBJ2-5
clone size: NA
CDR3 protein: ASSQEGRGGETQY

V gene: TRBV15
J gene: TRBJ2-5
clone size: NA
CDR3 protein: ATRPGQGSRLQETQY

V gene: TRBV6-1
J gene: TRBJ2-3
clone size: NA
CDR3 protein: ASSESGGRFRNTQY

V gene: TRBV30
J gene: TRBJ1-5
clone size: NA
CDR3 protein: AWSRRGEPQH

V gene: TRBV7-8
J gene: TRBJ1-5
clone size: NA
CDR3 protein: ASQSGTGRNNQPQH

V gene: TRBV9
J gene: TRBJ2-3
clone size: NA
CDR3 protein: ASSVDGASADTQY

V gene: TRBV4-2
J gene: TRBJ2-7
clone size: NA
CDR3 protein: ASSQGETSGRSYEQY

V gene: TRBV4-2
J gene: TRBJ2-5
clone size: NA
CDR3 protein: ASSQEGTESWSTQY

V gene: TRBV29-1
J gene: TRBJ1-1
clone size: NA
CDR3 protein: SVERQGRDTEAF

V gene: TRBV6-6
J gene: TRBJ2-1
clone size: few
CDR3 protein: ASSPMGLAIFNEQF

V gene: TRBV27
J gene: TRBJ1-4
clone size: NA
CDR3 protein: ASSLGSATNEKLF

V gene: TRBV14
J gene: TRBJ1-1
clone size: NA
CDR3 protein: ASSELPRDTEAF

V gene: TRBV7-9
J gene: TRBJ2-3
clone size: NA
CDR3 protein: ASSLEPGQYTDTQY

V gene: TRBV19
J gene: TRBJ2-7
clone size: NA
CDR3 protein: ASSDPGGNEQY

V gene: TRBV28
J gene: TRBJ1-5
clone size: few
CDR3 protein: ASRGPLNQPQH

V gene: TRBV29-1
J gene: TRBJ1-2
clone size: NA
CDR3 protein: SVTGDDYGYT

V gene: TRBV29-1
J gene: TRBJ1-2
clone size: NA
CDR3 protein: SVDKEAHDGYT

V gene: TRBV6-5
J gene: TRBJ1-2
clone size: NA
CDR3 protein: ASSYSRGNYGYT

V gene: TRBV21-1
J gene: TRBJ1-1
clone size: NA
CDR3 protein: ASSKKPGTEKTRDTEAF